This TCR beta chain was observed in a study of T-cell memory formation after mild COVID-19. Across the study: The study found TCR clusters largely donor specific.

Germline lookup yields CDR1 SGHRS and CDR2 YFSETQ. The CDR3 totals 15 residues. Trimming took off 4 bases at V and 6 bases at J, with 19 bases between the two ends. Broader study findings: The finding that pre-infection memory included some responding clones suggested that cross-reactive memory joined. For contracting clones, CD4+ ones sat mainly in CM and EM, CD8+ in EMRA.

Note on this clonotype: Its cognate antigen is unknown.

TCRdb ran MiXCR on the 5' RACE reads and lists one entry per CDR3 protein. The table shows 50,000 or so distinct CDR3 sequences, with roughly 27% occurring only once. This receptor was obtained from a man aged 18 to 35 who had mild COVID-19 (a few samples of this study predate the infection). Cell type and time point are not known. This chain connects TRBV5-1 to TRBJ1-1; no reliable D call. The specimen was PBMCs or a T cell subset sorted from them (not recorded which). The CDR3 protein is CASSLGEIWGAEAFF. CDR3 sequence (DNA): TGCGCCAGCAGCCTCGGGGAAATTTGGGGAGCTGAAGCTTTCTTT.